This TCR beta chain was obtained from a study of T cell changes during pregnancy in multiple sclerosis. CDR1 DFQATT and CDR2 SNEGSKA come from the germline V gene (reference sequence). V was trimmed by 1 base and J by 5 bases, leaving 4 bases between them. CDR3 size: 11 residues. Assay: immunoSEQ multiplex PCR; the TCRdb copy retains only in-frame clones and omits some. The table shows 20,000 to 25,000 clones, with roughly 91% occurring only once. This chain connects TRBV20-1 to TRBJ2-3; no definite D call. The sample here was CD8+ T cells from peripheral blood mononuclear cells, taken in the third trimester of pregnancy. This TCR derives from a female donor with multiple sclerosis, enrolled in a pregnancy study. CDR3 sequence (DNA): TGCAGTGCTAGAGTAGTAGATACGCAGTATTTT. It is translated as CSARVVDTQYF.